A selection of T cell receptor beta chains follows, all from one sample in a study of regulatory T cells in long-lasting Graves disease. TCRdb reanalysed the multiplex PCR reads using MiXCR and keeps one entry per CDR3 protein. The table includes more than 300,000 distinct CDR3 sequences, about 11% detected once. The same data also contributed to another study, on T cells in Graves' hyperthyroidism and ophthalmopathy.

Sequencing used peripheral blood mononuclear cells (PBMCs), obtained at new diagnosis, from a patient treated with antithyroid drugs. These receptors were taken from a woman aged 18-29 years with Graves disease. Both conserved end residues are part of each CDR3. D genes are given only for firm matches. Clone size is stated in some rows and not others, as once, few, many or a class when expanded.

J gene | V gene | D gene | clone size | CDR3 protein | CDR3 DNA
TRBJ1-2 | TRBV12-3/TRBV12-4 | - | many | CASSFYSGYTF | TGTGCCAGCAGTTTTTACTCTGGCTACACCTTC
TRBJ2-1 | TRBV20-1 | - | many | CSAIVLGVEQFF | TGCAGTGCTATAGTTTTAGGAGTTGAGCAGTTCTTC
TRBJ1-1 | TRBV25-1 | - | - | CASSETDRVGTEAFF | TGTGCCAGCAGTGAAACGGACAGAGTCGGCACTGAAGCTTTCTTT
TRBJ1-5 | TRBV7-9 | - | - | CASSFLGVGQPQHF | TGTGCCAGCAGCTTTCTCGGGGTTGGCCAGCCCCAGCATTTT
TRBJ1-3 | TRBV13 | - | many | CASSYRTRSGNTIYF | TGTGCCAGCAGCTACAGGACCCGCTCTGGAAACACCATATATTTT
TRBJ2-5 | TRBV11-2 | - | - | CASSFNRGWETQYF | TGTGCCAGCAGCTTTAACCGGGGTTGGGAGACCCAGTACTTC
TRBJ2-5 | TRBV12-3/TRBV12-4 | - | many | CASSPPTPTRAAQYF | TGTGCCAGCAGCCCCCCTACCCCGACGAGAGCGGCCCAGTACTTC
TRBJ1-5 | TRBV7-9 | - | many | CASSFGWGNQPQHF | TGTGCCAGCAGCTTCGGTTGGGGCAATCAGCCCCAGCATTTT
TRBJ2-1 | TRBV24-1 | TRBD2 | many | CATASSGREISSYNEQFF | TGTGCCACCGCATCTAGCGGGAGGGAAATAAGCTCCTACAATGAGCAGTTCTTC
TRBJ2-5 | TRBV25-1 | - | few | CATLEGGTETQYF | TGTGCCACCCTAGAAGGAGGGACGGAGACCCAGTACTTC
TRBJ2-1 | TRBV19 | - | many | CASSTGQTGRYNEQFF | TGTGCCAGTAGCACCGGACAGACTGGGCGTTACAATGAGCAGTTCTTC
TRBJ1-3 | TRBV5-1 | - | many | CASSLGDSGNTIYF | TGCGCCAGCAGCTTGGGGGACTCTGGAAACACCATATATTTT
TRBJ1-5 | TRBV12-3/TRBV12-4 | TRBD1 | many | CASSDRDRYSNQPQHF | TGTGCCAGCAGTGACCGGGACAGGTATAGCAATCAGCCCCAGCATTTT
TRBJ2-3 | TRBV2 | - | many | CASRLQLSDTQYF | TGTGCCAGCCGCCTTCAGCTATCAGATACGCAGTATTTT
TRBJ2-5 | TRBV27 | TRBD2 | many | CASSSRLAAAKETQYF | TGTGCCAGCAGTTCCCGACTAGCGGCCGCCAAAGAGACCCAGTACTTC
TRBJ1-5 | TRBV6-1 | - | many | CASDTLRANQPQHF | TGTGCCAGCGATACCCTTAGGGCAAATCAGCCCCAGCATTTT
TRBJ2-5 | TRBV20-1 | TRBD1 | many | CSARGGGSSQETQYF | TGCAGTGCTAGAGGAGGGGGCTCCTCCCAAGAGACCCAGTACTTC
TRBJ2-1 | TRBV12-3/TRBV12-4 | - | many | CASSPTMWGIYNEQFF | TGTGCCAGCAGTCCGACTATGTGGGGCATATACAATGAGCAGTTCTTC
TRBJ2-4 | TRBV7-9 | - | many | CASSIRRELIQYF | TGTGCCAGCAGCATACGCCGGGAGCTCATTCAGTACTTC
TRBJ1-1 | TRBV20-1 | - | many | CSAYVQVNTEAFF | TGCAGTGCTTACGTCCAAGTGAACACTGAAGCTTTCTTT
TRBJ2-7 | TRBV27 | - | many | CASKLEWRDYEQYF | TGTGCCAGCAAATTAGAGTGGAGGGATTACGAGCAGTACTTC
TRBJ1-1 | TRBV9 | - | many | CASSVAPTDLGTEAFF | TGTGCCAGCAGCGTAGCCCCTACAGACCTGGGCACTGAAGCTTTCTTT
TRBJ2-7 | TRBV10-2 | - | - | CASSAPGLVDEQYF | TGCGCCAGCAGCGCCCCGGGGCTGGTTGACGAGCAGTACTTC
TRBJ2-1 | TRBV6-2/TRBV6-3 | - | many | CASSYSAGNEQFF | TGTGCCAGCAGTTACTCGGCGGGGAATGAGCAGTTCTTC
TRBJ2-2 | TRBV12-3/TRBV12-4 | TRBD2 | many | CASIKFRGRERNTGELFF | TGTGCCAGCATCAAATTTCGAGGGAGGGAGAGGAACACCGGGGAGCTGTTTTTT
TRBJ1-1 | TRBV2 | - | - | CASSYLQGNTEAFF | TGTGCCAGCAGTTACTTACAGGGGAACACTGAAGCTTTCTTT
TRBJ1-5 | TRBV7-9 | - | - | CASSHGLGNQPQHF | TGTGCCAGCAGCCACGGCCTCGGCAATCAGCCCCAGCATTTT
TRBJ1-1 | TRBV29-1 | - | many | CSVRRGGREAFF | TGCAGCGTACGCAGAGGAGGACGTGAAGCTTTCTTT
TRBJ1-2 | TRBV4-1 | TRBD1 | once | CASSQVRTGNQEGYTF | TGCGCCAGCAGCCAAGTTAGGACAGGGAATCAAGAAGGCTACACCTTC
TRBJ2-2 | TRBV27 | - | many | CASSPLALLGTGELFF | TGTGCCAGCAGTCCACTAGCTCTCCTGGGTACCGGGGAGCTGTTTTTT
TRBJ1-2 | TRBV4-1 | - | - | CASSPGAHRDVNGYTF | TGCGCCAGCAGCCCGGGGGCTCACAGAGATGTAAATGGCTACACCTTC
TRBJ2-7 | TRBV28 | - | - | CASTPRIPYEQYF | TGTGCCAGCACCCCTAGGATCCCCTACGAGCAGTACTTC
TRBJ2-7 | TRBV6-4 | - | few | CASSDPPSPYEQYF | TGTGCCAGCAGTGACCCCCCCAGTCCCTACGAGCAGTACTTC
TRBJ2-4 | TRBV18 | - | few | CASSPLAWGLRAKNIQYF | TGTGCCAGCTCACCACTGGCGTGGGGTCTGCGAGCCAAAAACATTCAGTACTTC
TRBJ1-5 | TRBV6-1 | - | - | CASGESASRIYSNQPQHF | TGTGCCAGCGGAGAATCGGCTAGTCGGATATATAGCAATCAGCCCCAGCATTTT
TRBJ2-5 | TRBV20-1 | - | many | CSADEDRPPETQYF | TGCAGTGCTGATGAGGACAGACCCCCAGAGACCCAGTACTTC
TRBJ1-6 | TRBV5-4 | - | - | CASSLGGVNSPLHF | TGTGCCAGCAGCTTGGGAGGCGTTAATTCACCCCTCCACTTT
TRBJ1-4 | TRBV27 | - | - | CASSQGDPGRLFF | TGTGCCAGCAGCCAAGGGGACCCCGGGAGACTGTTTTTT
TRBJ2-5 | TRBV6-1 | - | many | CASSGTRQETQYF | TGTGCCAGCAGCGGGACCCGCCAAGAGACCCAGTACTTC
TRBJ2-7 | TRBV20-1 | - | - | CSARNRYEQCF | TGCAGTGCTAGAAATCGCTACGAGCAGTGCTTC
TRBJ2-4 | TRBV7-2 | - | - | CASSLSRENIQYF | TGTGCCAGCAGCTTATCCAGGGAGAACATTCAGTACTTC
TRBJ2-7 | TRBV20-1 | - | once | CSAKDHRQKAYEQYF | TGCAGTGCTAAAGATCACAGGCAAAAGGCCTACGAGCAGTACTTC
TRBJ2-5 | TRBV6-1 | - | few | CASSYRGGVSGKSQYF | TGTGCCAGCAGTTACAGAGGGGGAGTAAGTGGAAAGAGCCAGTACTTC
TRBJ2-7 | TRBV11-2 | - | many | CASSHIPARDPYEQYF | TGTGCCAGCAGCCACATCCCGGCCCGGGATCCCTACGAGCAGTACTTC
TRBJ1-1 | TRBV2 | - | many | CASRLDRYNTEAFF | TGTGCCAGCAGATTGGACAGATACAACACTGAAGCTTTCTTT
TRBJ1-1 | TRBV2 | - | many | CASIEQGYTEAFF | TGTGCCAGCATTGAGCAGGGCTACACTGAAGCTTTCTTT